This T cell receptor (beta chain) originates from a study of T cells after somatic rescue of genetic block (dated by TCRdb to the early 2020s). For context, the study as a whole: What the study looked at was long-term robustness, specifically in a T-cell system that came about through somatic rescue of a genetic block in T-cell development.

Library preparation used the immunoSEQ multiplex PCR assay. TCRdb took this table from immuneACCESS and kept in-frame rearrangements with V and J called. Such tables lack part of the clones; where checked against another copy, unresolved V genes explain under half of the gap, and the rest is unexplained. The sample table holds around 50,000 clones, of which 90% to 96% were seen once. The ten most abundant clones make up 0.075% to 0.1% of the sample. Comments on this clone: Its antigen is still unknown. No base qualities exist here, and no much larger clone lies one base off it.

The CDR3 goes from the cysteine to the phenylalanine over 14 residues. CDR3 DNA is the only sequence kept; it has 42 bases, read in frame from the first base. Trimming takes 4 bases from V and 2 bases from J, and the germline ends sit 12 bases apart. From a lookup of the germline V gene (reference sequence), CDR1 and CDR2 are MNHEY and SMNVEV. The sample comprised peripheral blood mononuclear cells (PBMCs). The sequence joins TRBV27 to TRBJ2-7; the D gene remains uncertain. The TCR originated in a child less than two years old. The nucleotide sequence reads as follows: TGTGCCAGCAGTTCGGTAGGTCACCCCTACGAGCAGTACTTC. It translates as CASSSVGHPYEQYF.